This T cell receptor (beta chain) was observed in a study of T-cell reconstitution after alpha-beta-depleted transplantation in children. The authors prepared the TCRbeta library with unique molecular identifiers. TCRdb re-called the PCR reads through MiXCR, storing one row per CDR3 protein. The sample has 800,000 to 1,000,000 distinct CDR3 sequences; about 31% are singletons. Broader study findings: It was reported that alpha-beta T cells came from several hundred expanded graft clones (about two months after transplant).

The CDR3 sequence is 15 residues long. With 6 bases clipped from V and 9 bases from J, the junction kept 6 bases outside the gene matches. Germline V gene data show CDR1 as SGHVS and CDR2 as FQNEAQ. This clonotype was counted only a few times. What it recognizes is unknown. The chain joins TRBV7-8 to TRBJ2-1; 15 bases are shared with TRBD2. The receptor was isolated from a boy under three years old who had a stem cell transplant for SCID, so the T cells may come from the graft donor. Sequencing was performed on PBMCs, mostly from graft donor cells, taken 360 days after TCRalphabeta/CD19-depleted stem cell transplant. CDR3 sequence (DNA): TGTGCCAGCAGTACACAGGGACTAGCGGGGGGTGAGCAGTTCTTC. Its protein product is CASSTQGLAGGEQFF.